This TCR beta chain was identified during a study of cytomegalovirus exposure and HLA in healthy donors. The germline CDR1 and CDR2 sequences are MNHEY and SVGAGI. V was clipped by 5 bases and J by 5 bases, with 12 bases between them. This CDR3 is 13 amino acids long. To note about this clone: Its antigen is unknown.

Findings of the study overall: In a later analysis, V- and J-gene trimming of beta chains associated with a DCLRE1C missense variant, replicated independently. Certain sequence variants were highly shared and formed a cluster, and this cluster was likely a sequencing artifact. Earlier results showed most TCR beta V segments being productive about 87% or about 30% of the time. Upon later analysis, HLA-associated TCR beta chains proved more clonally expanded than other, equally common chains.

A multiplex PCR was run with 60 Vbeta primers and 13 Jbeta primers. The assay was immunoSEQ multiplex PCR, and TCRdb's table has in-frame clones only and misses some. The profile shows 150,000 to 200,000 clones, 55% to 75% of them singletons. The chain couples TRBV6-5 to TRBJ1-1; D is possibly TRBD1 (6 bases). This clonotype originated in a human donor in good health. The material sequenced was PBMCs. The CDR3 is CASSTQGSTEAFF. The DNA for the CDR3 is TGTGCCAGCAGTACACAGGGCTCTACTGAAGCTTTCTTT.